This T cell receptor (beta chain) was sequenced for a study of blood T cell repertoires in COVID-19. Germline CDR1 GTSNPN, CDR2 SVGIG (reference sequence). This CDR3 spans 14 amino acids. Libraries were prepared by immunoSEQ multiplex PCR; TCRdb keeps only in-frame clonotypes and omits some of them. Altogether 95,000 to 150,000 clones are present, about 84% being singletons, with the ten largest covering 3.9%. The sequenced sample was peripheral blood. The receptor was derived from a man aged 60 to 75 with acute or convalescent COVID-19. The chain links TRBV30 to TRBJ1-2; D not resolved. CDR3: CVVRAIGEVYGYTF. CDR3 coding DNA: TGTGTCGTGAGGGCAATTGGGGAGGTCTATGGCTACACCTTC.